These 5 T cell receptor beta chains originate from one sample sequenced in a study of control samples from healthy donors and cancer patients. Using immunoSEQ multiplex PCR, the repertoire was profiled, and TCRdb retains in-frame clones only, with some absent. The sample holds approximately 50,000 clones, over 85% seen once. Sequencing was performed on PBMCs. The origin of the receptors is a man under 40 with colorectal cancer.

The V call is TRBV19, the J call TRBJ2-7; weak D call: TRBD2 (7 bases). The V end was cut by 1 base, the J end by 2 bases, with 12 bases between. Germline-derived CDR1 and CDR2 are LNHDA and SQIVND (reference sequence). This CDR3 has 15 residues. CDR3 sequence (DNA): TGTGCCAGTAGTATAGGCGGGGGCGGAACCTACGAGCAGTACGTC. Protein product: CASSIGGGGTYEQYV.

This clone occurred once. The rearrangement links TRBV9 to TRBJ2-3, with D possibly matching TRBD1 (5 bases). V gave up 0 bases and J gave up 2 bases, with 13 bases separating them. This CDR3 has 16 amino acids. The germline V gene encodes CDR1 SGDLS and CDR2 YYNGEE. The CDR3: CASSVGWGSNTDTQYF. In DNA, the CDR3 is TGTGCCAGCAGCGTAGGATGGGGCAGTAACACAGATACGCAGTATTTT. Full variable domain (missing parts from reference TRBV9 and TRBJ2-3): DSGVTQTPKHLITATGQRVTLRCSPRSGDLSVYWYQQSLDQGLQFLIQYYNGEERAKGNILERFSAQQFPDLHSELNLSSLELGDSALYFCASSVGWGSNTDTQYFGPGTRLTVL.

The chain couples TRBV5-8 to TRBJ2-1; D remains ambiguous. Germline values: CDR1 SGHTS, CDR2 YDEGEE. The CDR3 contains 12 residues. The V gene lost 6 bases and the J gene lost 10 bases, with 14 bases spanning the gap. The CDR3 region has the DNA TGTGCCAGCACAGCCGAGACCCACGAGCAGTTCTTC. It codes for CASTAETHEQFF.

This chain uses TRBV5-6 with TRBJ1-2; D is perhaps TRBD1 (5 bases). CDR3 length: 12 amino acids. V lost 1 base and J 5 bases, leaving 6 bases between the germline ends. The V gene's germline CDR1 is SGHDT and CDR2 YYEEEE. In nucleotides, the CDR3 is TGTGCCAGCAGCTTGAGGGGTTATGGCTACACCTTC. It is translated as CASSLRGYGYTF.

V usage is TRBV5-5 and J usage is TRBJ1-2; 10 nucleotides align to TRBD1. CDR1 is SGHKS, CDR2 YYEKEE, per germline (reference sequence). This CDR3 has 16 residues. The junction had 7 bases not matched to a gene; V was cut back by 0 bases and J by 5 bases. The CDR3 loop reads CASSLGGQGVGYGYTF. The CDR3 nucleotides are TGTGCCAGCAGCTTGGGAGGACAGGGGGTAGGGTATGGCTACACCTTC.